This entry lists 29 T cell receptor beta chains sequenced from one sample in a study of technical replicates of blood from several donors. The protocol was immunoSEQ multiplex PCR, while the TCRdb copy is restricted to in-frame clones and leaves out a portion. The table has almost 70,000 clones, approximately 90% seen once. The specimen sequenced was PBMCs. The receptors originated from a human donor in good health. Some clones in this sample may be carry-over from other donors' samples.

The J gene is TRBJ1-4, the V gene TRBV9; D remains ambiguous. CDR1 and CDR2 (germline): SGDLS, YYNGEE. The CDR3 contains 13 residues. Trimming left V 1 base short and J 7 bases short, with 8 bases between. CDR3 region: CASSVTSGEKLFF. The CDR3 region has the DNA TGTGCCAGCAGCGTAACCTCGGGTGAAAAACTGTTTTTT.

There are a few counts of this clone. This chain links TRBV18 with TRBJ1-1, with 7 bases that match TRBD1. Germline CDR1 and CDR2: KGHSH and LQKENI. This CDR3 contains 11 residues. V trimming: 5 bases; J trimming: 11 bases; junction bases outside the gene matches: 5. CDR3: CASSTGVLAFF. The CDR3 DNA follows: TGTGCCAGCTCAACAGGGGTACTCGCTTTCTTT. The full variable domain, with the rest looked up from reference TRBV18 and TRBJ1-1, is NAGVMQNPRHLVRRRGQEARLRCSPMKGHSHVYWYRQLPEEGLKFMVYLQKENIIDESGMPKERFSAEFPKEGPSILRIQQVVRGDSAAYFCASSTGVLAFFGQGTRLTVV.

The chain recombines TRBV21-1 with TRBJ1-5; the table names TRBD1, a call not compared with the DNA. TRBV21-1 corresponds to a pseudogene. CDR3 length: 13 residues. The CDR3 DNA follows: TGTGCCAGCAGGGACAGATACAATCAGCCCCAGCATTTT. It yields the protein CASRDRYNQPQHF.

This chain connects TRBV4-2 to TRBJ1-5; D gene ambiguous. Germline V gene data show CDR1 as LGHNA and CDR2 as YNFKEQ. V shed 5 bases and J shed 6 bases, with 11 bases lying between them. There are 13 residues in the CDR3. CDR3 DNA: TGTGCCAGCAGCGAGGGAGGTGGTCAGCCCCAGCATTTT. Translation: CASSEGGGQPQHF.

This clone occurred once. The rearrangement uses TRBV29-1 and TRBJ2-3; 7 bases line up with TRBD1. Germline V CDR1 and CDR2: SQVTM, ANQGSEA. Losses at the gene ends were 0 bases for V and 2 bases for J; bases not matched to a gene: 5. The CDR3 consists of 15 residues. The CDR3 protein is CSVEEGTDNTDTQYF. The CDR3 DNA sequence: TGCAGCGTTGAAGAGGGGACAGATAACACAGATACGCAGTATTTT.

The rearrangement uses TRBV19 and TRBJ2-7; D is possibly TRBD2 (5 bases). V lost 4 bases, J lost 2 bases, and 9 bases lay in between. Germline-derived CDR1 and CDR2 are LNHDA and SQIVND (reference sequence). The CDR3 is 13 amino acids. The CDR3 spells CASSNTGAYEQYF. The CDR3 region has the DNA TGTGCCAGTAGTAATACCGGGGCCTACGAGCAGTACTTC.

The chain carries TRBV2 and TRBJ2-1, with TRBD2 identical over 10 bases. The V segment lost 4 bases and the J segment 2 bases; nucleotides outside the gene matches: 8. This CDR3 spans 17 amino acids. Germline CDR1 SNHLY, CDR2 FYNNEI. The CDR3 region has the DNA TGTGCCAGCAGTGGGGGAATAGCGGGAGGCACCTACAATGAGCAGTTCTTC. Its protein product is CASSGGIAGGTYNEQFF.

V gene TRBV13 combines with J gene TRBJ2-7, with D tentatively TRBD1 (5 bases). Germline-derived CDR1 and CDR2 are PRHDT and FYEKMQ (reference sequence). V gave up 5 bases and J gave up 0 bases, with 17 bases separating them. The CDR3 loop spans 16 amino acids. This CDR3 is CASSPLGESPSYEQYF. The CDR3 nucleotides are TGTGCCAGCAGCCCCCTAGGGGAAAGCCCCTCCTACGAGCAGTACTTC.

V is TRBV12-5 and J is TRBJ2-5; TRBD1 matches at 9 bases. The V and J ends lost 7 bases and 3 bases, in that order; junction bases with no gene match: 6. The CDR3 runs 14 residues. Germline assignment: CDR1 LGHNT and CDR2 FRNRAP. CDR3 nucleotide sequence: TGTGCTAGTGCTTCCGGACAGGGGAAAGAGACCCAGTACTTC. Translation gives CASASGQGKETQYF.

J is TRBJ2-5 and V is TRBV5-1; tentative D call: TRBD1 (6 bases). The germline V gene has CDR1 SGHRS and CDR2 YFSETQ. This CDR3 is built from 15 residues. V lost 1 base and J lost 4, with 14 bases in between. The CDR3 DNA follows: TGCGCCAGCAGCTTGTTCTCACAGGGTGGAGAGACCCAGTACTTC. Its translation is CASSLFSQGGETQYF. The entire variable domain, with the rest obtained from reference TRBV5-1 and TRBJ2-5, is as follows: KAGVTQTPRYLIKTRGQQVTLSCSPISGHRSVSWYQQTPGQGLQFLFEYFSETQRNKGNFPGRFSGRQFSNSRSEMNVSTLELGDSALYLCASSLFSQGGETQYFGPGTRLLVL.

This chain links TRBV10-2 with TRBJ2-1; 13 nucleotides align to TRBD2. Germline trimming cut 2 bases from V and 4 bases from J; bases unmatched to any gene: 2. In germline, CDR1 is WSHSY, CDR2 SAAADI. The CDR3 sequence is 16 residues long. The CDR3 DNA follows: TGCGCCAGCAGTGAGGAACTAGCGGGGGGGTACAATGAGCAGTTCTTC. This encodes CASSEELAGGYNEQFF.

The genes are TRBV2 and TRBJ1-2; 12 bases are shared with TRBD1. Germline CDR1 is SNHLY and CDR2 is FYNNEI. The CDR3 length is 16 residues. The junction had 10 bases not matched to a gene; V was cut back by 7 bases and J by 4 bases. CDR3 amino acids: CASKGGQGAKGYGYTF. CDR3 in DNA: TGTGCCAGCAAGGGGGGACAGGGGGCTAAAGGCTATGGCTACACCTTC.

The chain recombines TRBV7-2 with TRBJ2-7; possibly TRBD2 for D (6 bases). V shed 5 bases and J shed 3 bases, with 11 bases lying between them. Germline CDR1 SGHTA, CDR2 FQGNSA. The CDR3 has 13 residues. The CDR3 region is CASSAVRGYEQYF. CDR3 nucleotide sequence: TGTGCCAGCAGCGCCGTGCGGGGCTACGAGCAGTACTTC.

The chain has TRBV6-5 and TRBJ2-7, with TRBD2 matching over 8 bases. The CDR3 is 14 amino acids. Losses at the gene ends were 2 bases for V and 1 base for J; bases not matched to a gene: 1. CDR1 and CDR2 (germline): MNHEY, SVGAGI. This CDR3 is CASSYGTRSYEQYF. The CDR3 DNA reads TGTGCCAGCAGTTACGGGACTAGATCCTACGAGCAGTACTTC.

The chain carries TRBV19 and TRBJ2-1; no definite D call. Germline CDR1 LNHDA, CDR2 SQIVND (reference sequence). The CDR3 runs to 16 residues. Deletions cut 1 base from V and 0 bases from J, with 10 bases between. As DNA, the CDR3 is TGTGCCAGTAGTATAGTCCCGGAGAGCTCCTACAATGAGCAGTTCTTC. Translated, it gives CASSIVPESSYNEQFF.

The rearrangement links TRBV4-3 to TRBJ2-1; the match to TRBD2 covers 15 bases. Germline CDR1 reads LGHNA; CDR2 reads YSLEER. CDR3 length equals 20 residues. With V trimmed by 0 bases and J by 1 base, 7 bases remained unmatched. This CDR3 reads CASSQDVGLAGGRSYNEQFF. The CDR3 DNA follows: TGCGCCAGCAGCCAAGATGTGGGACTAGCGGGAGGTCGGTCCTACAATGAGCAGTTCTTC.

The chain links TRBV5-6 to TRBJ1-1; TRBD1 is a possible D gene (5 bases). The V end lost 0 bases, the J end lost 4 bases, and 7 bases lay between the germline ends. The CDR3 is 13 residues long. CDR1 SGHDT and CDR2 YYEEEE come from the germline V gene. The CDR3 DNA reads TGTGCCAGCAGCTTGGGACAGTTCACTGAAGCTTTCTTT. Its protein product is CASSLGQFTEAFF. Combining the CDR3 with reference TRBV5-6 and TRBJ1-1 gives the whole variable domain DAGVTQSPTHLIKTRGQQVTLRCSPKSGHDTVSWYQQALGQGPQFIFQYYEEEERQRGNFPDRFSGHQFPNYSSELNVNALLLGDSALYLCASSLGQFTEAFFGQGTRLTVV.

The V call is TRBV7-6, the J call TRBJ2-7, with 7 bases lining up with TRBD1. Trimming took 4 bases from V and 0 from J; bases not matched to a gene: 12. The CDR3 totals 17 residues. Germline V gene data show CDR1 as SGHVS and CDR2 as FNYEAQ. The DNA of the CDR3 is TGTGCCAGCAGCTCCACCCCCGGTACAGGGGTCTCCTACGAGCAGTACTTC. Translating it yields CASSSTPGTGVSYEQYF.

CDR3 sequence reads: CAFNRGGDYGYTF. The CDR3 DNA reads TGTGCCTTTAACAGGGGAGGTGACTATGGCTACACCTTC. The chain carries TRBV30 and TRBJ1-2; 7 bases fit TRBD1. Germline assignment: CDR1 GTSNPN and CDR2 SVGIG (reference sequence). The CDR3 has 13 residues. With V trimmed by 7 bases and J by 3 bases, 8 bases remained unmatched.

The rearrangement uses TRBV5-6 and TRBJ1-2; D unresolved. This CDR3 region has 14 residues. The germline CDR1 and CDR2 sequences are SGHDT and YYEEEE. Deletions cut 0 bases from V and 4 bases from J, with 10 bases between. CDR3 in DNA: TGTGCCAGCAGCTTGGCGCGGGAAATCTATGGCTACACCTTC. Protein sequence: CASSLAREIYGYTF.

This chain uses TRBV5-6 with TRBJ2-5, with D unclear. Germline lookup yields CDR1 SGHDT and CDR2 YYEEEE. V gave up 0 bases and J gave up 5 bases, with 11 bases separating them. The CDR3 length is 14 residues. The DNA for the CDR3 is TGTGCCAGCAGCTTGGAAGCATTTTTGGAGACCCAGTACTTC. This encodes CASSLEAFLETQYF.

The chain couples TRBV5-4 to TRBJ2-3, with 14 bases that match TRBD2. The CDR3 loop spans 17 amino acids. CDR1 is SGHNT, CDR2 YYREEE, per germline (reference sequence). J was trimmed by 1 base and V by 4 bases; bases with no gene match: 5. CDR3 region: CASSREGLAGGTDTQYF. CDR3 bases: TGTGCCAGCAGCCGAGAGGGACTAGCGGGGGGCACAGATACGCAGTATTTT.

The rearrangement uses TRBV7-9 and TRBJ2-1, with D possibly being TRBD2 (6 bases). V shed 5 bases and J shed 6 bases, with 17 bases lying between them. The CDR3 spans 15 residues. The germline CDR1 and CDR2 sequences are SEHNR and FQNEAQ (reference sequence). The CDR3 DNA follows: TGTGCCAGCAGCCGGGAGCCTCTGGGGTCCAATGAGCAGTTCTTC. Its translation: CASSREPLGSNEQFF.

The gene calls are TRBV5-1 and TRBJ2-7, with 8 bases aligning to TRBD1. CDR3 size: 16 residues. Germline V lookup: CDR1 SGHRS, CDR2 YFSETQ. Losses at the gene ends were 4 bases for V and 1 base for J; bases not matched to a gene: 10. CDR3 in DNA: TGCGCCAGCAGCCTGGCCGGGACAGGTTTTTCCTACGAGCAGTACTTC. Protein sequence: CASSLAGTGFSYEQYF.

CDR3 region: CASSSESYGYTF. For the CDR3, the DNA is TGTGCCAGCAGCTCCGAGAGCTATGGCTACACCTTC. The gene calls are TRBV11-2 and TRBJ1-2; no clear D gene. Germline V lookup: CDR1 SGHAT, CDR2 FQNNGV. Trimming removed 4 bases at V and 4 bases at J, with 7 bases between. CDR3 length: 12 amino acids. The full variable domain, with the rest looked up from reference TRBV11-2 and TRBJ1-2, is EAGVAQSPRYKIIEKRQSVAFWCNPISGHATLYWYQQILGQGPKLLIQFQNNGVVDDSQLPKDRFSAERLKGVDSTLKIQPAKLEDSAVYLCASSSESYGYTFGSGTRLTVV.

Only one count was recorded for this clone. The chain has TRBV6-5 and TRBJ2-1; 11 bases map to TRBD2. This CDR3 spans 15 amino acids. Germline CDR1 reads MNHEY; CDR2 reads SVGAGI. V lost 4 bases to trimming and J lost 8 bases; unmatched junction nucleotides: 7. Here the CDR3 reads CASSSTSGSRYEQFF. In DNA form, the CDR3 reads TGTGCCAGCAGTTCCACTAGCGGGAGTCGGTATGAGCAGTTCTTC.

The chain uses TRBV9 and TRBJ1-5; TRBD1 matches at 7 bases. This CDR3 comprises 15 residues. Germline V gene lookup returns CDR1 SGDLS and CDR2 YYNGEE. Unmatched junction bases numbered 8, after V lost 6 bases and J lost 2 bases. The CDR3 bases are TGTGCCAGCAACGAAGGGGGCATGGGCAATCAGCCCCAGCATTTT. Translating gives CASNEGGMGNQPQHF.

The chain is built from TRBV5-6 and TRBJ1-5; the D is unclear. V was clipped by 4 bases and J by 4 bases, with 6 bases between them. Germline V gene sequence: CDR1 SGHDT, CDR2 YYEEEE. This CDR3 is built from 12 residues. CDR3 nucleotide sequence: TGTGCCAGCAGCCTATTTAATCAGCCCCAGCATTTT. As protein: CASSLFNQPQHF.

The rearrangement joins TRBV4-3 to TRBJ2-5; D may be TRBD2 (5 bases). CDR3 size: 12 residues. V was cut by 0 bases and J by 9 bases, with 8 bases left in between. The V gene's germline CDR1 is LGHNA and CDR2 YSLEER. The CDR3 region has the DNA TGCGCCAGCAGCCAAGATCGGGGTCCCCAGTACTTC. This encodes CASSQDRGPQYF.